Listed below are T cell receptor beta chains from one sample, sequenced in a study of T-cell memory formation after mild COVID-19. From the 5' RACE reads, TCRdb called clonotypes with MiXCR, one entry per CDR3 protein. Here the sample spans 150,000 to 200,000 distinct CDR3 sequences, 20% to 25% being singletons. Sequencing used PBMCs or a T cell subset sorted from them (not recorded which). The receptors here all came from an adult woman who had mild COVID-19 (a few samples of this study predate the infection). Cell type and time point are not known. Each CDR3 is given with its conserved first and last residue. The D gene is left open where the match is weak. Clone size is shown for a subset of rows, as once, few, many or a class of expanded clone.

j_call	v_call	d_call	cdr3_length	clone_size	cdr3_nt	cdr3_aa
TRBJ2-3	TRBV12-3/TRBV12-4	TRBD2	17	few	TGTGCCAGCAGTCAGCTCTTAGCGGGGGCTAGCACAGATACGCAGTATTTT	CASSQLLAGASTDTQYF
TRBJ2-1	TRBV29-1	TRBD2	15	-	TGCAGCGTTGGCACTAGCGGGAGACCCTACAATGAGCAGTTCTTC	CSVGTSGRPYNEQFF
TRBJ1-2	TRBV12-3/TRBV12-4	-	11	few	TGTGCCACCAAAGGGAACTATGGCTACACCTTC	CATKGNYGYTF
TRBJ1-2	TRBV20-1	-	15	few	TGCAGTGCTACCCCTAGCCCACAGAGAAACTATGGCTACACCTTC	CSATPSPQRNYGYTF
TRBJ1-5	TRBV19	-	13	-	TGTGCCAGTACCCCTGGGTGGAATCAGCCCCAGCATTTT	CASTPGWNQPQHF
TRBJ2-1	TRBV4-3	TRBD2	18	few	TGCGCCAGCAGCCAAGAAGTATACGGGACTAGCGGGAACAATGAGCAGTTCTTC	CASSQEVYGTSGNNEQFF
TRBJ1-4	TRBV2	-	14	-	TGTGCCAGCAGTGAACGGGGGGCGTGGGAAAAACTGTTTTTT	CASSERGAWEKLFF
TRBJ1-2	TRBV9	TRBD1	17	-	TGTGCCAGCAGCCCCGGGACAGCGCCTAATTTGGTCTATGGCTACACCTTC	CASSPGTAPNLVYGYTF
TRBJ2-1	TRBV24-1	TRBD2	18	few	TGTGCCACCAGTGATTCATCCCTCCTAGCGGGGGGGCCCAATGAGCAGTTCTTC	CATSDSSLLAGGPNEQFF
TRBJ1-1	TRBV11-1	TRBD1	15	-	TGTGCCAGCAGCTTCCATGGACAGGGGAGAACTGAAGCTTTCTTT	CASSFHGQGRTEAFF
TRBJ2-3	TRBV14	TRBD2	15	-	TGTGCCAGCAGCCCCGAGCGGGGGGGACGGGATACGCAGTATTTT	CASSPERGGRDTQYF
TRBJ1-2	TRBV3-1	TRBD1	15	few	TGTGCCAGCAGCCTTGGACAGGTTATAAGCTATGGCTACACCTTC	CASSLGQVISYGYTF
TRBJ2-7	TRBV6-5	-	14	-	TGTGCCAGCAGCCGCGGGACAAGCAGCTACGAGCAGTACTTC	CASSRGTSSYEQYF
TRBJ2-1	TRBV5-1	TRBD1	14	-	TGCGACAGCAGCTCCGGGACAGACAACAATGAGCAGTTCTTC	CDSSSGTDNNEQFF
TRBJ2-3	TRBV2	-	11	-	TGTGCCAGCAGCCGCTGGGATACGCAGTATTTT	CASSRWDTQYF
TRBJ2-7	TRBV19	TRBD2	14	-	TGTGCCAGTAGTATTACTAGCGGGAGTACCGAGCAGTACTTC	CASSITSGSTEQYF
TRBJ2-7	TRBV6-2/TRBV6-3	-	15	-	TGTGCCAGCAGTTACTCATCCGGGACCGGATACGAGCAGTACTTC	CASSYSSGTGYEQYF
TRBJ1-1	TRBV11-1	-	12	-	TGTGCCAGCAGCTTATGGGTAACTGAAGCTTTCTTT	CASSLWVTEAFF
TRBJ1-4	TRBV6-5	-	13	few	TGTGCCAGCACCAGAGCAACTAATGAAAAACTGTTTTTT	CASTRATNEKLFF
TRBJ2-5	TRBV9	-	14	few	TGTGCCAGCAGCGTCGGGGACTTGCTGGAGACCCAGTACTTC	CASSVGDLLETQYF
TRBJ1-1	TRBV30	TRBD1	11	few	TGTGCCTGGAGTGTACAGGGGCAAGCTTTCTTT	CAWSVQGQAFF